Given below is one T cell receptor (beta chain) in context. This sample is part of a study of shared clonotypes between healthy human individuals. TCRdb's copy holds only in-frame clones and misses some; the assay was immunoSEQ multiplex PCR. The sample contains about 490,000 clones, over 75% of which appear only once. The germline V and J ends were trimmed by 2 bases and 4 bases, with 14 bases remaining between them. Germline loops: CDR1 MNHEY, CDR2 SVGAGI. The CDR3 contains 15 residues. The chain is built from TRBV6-5 and TRBJ1-2; TRBD1 is a possible D gene (5 bases). The clonotype originates from a middle-aged woman in good health. Some clones in this sample may be carry-over from other donors' samples. The specimen sequenced was PBMCs. Here the CDR3 reads CASSYGGDASYGYTF. The CDR3 DNA sequence: TGTGCCAGCAGTTACGGTGGGGACGCGAGCTATGGCTACACCTTC.